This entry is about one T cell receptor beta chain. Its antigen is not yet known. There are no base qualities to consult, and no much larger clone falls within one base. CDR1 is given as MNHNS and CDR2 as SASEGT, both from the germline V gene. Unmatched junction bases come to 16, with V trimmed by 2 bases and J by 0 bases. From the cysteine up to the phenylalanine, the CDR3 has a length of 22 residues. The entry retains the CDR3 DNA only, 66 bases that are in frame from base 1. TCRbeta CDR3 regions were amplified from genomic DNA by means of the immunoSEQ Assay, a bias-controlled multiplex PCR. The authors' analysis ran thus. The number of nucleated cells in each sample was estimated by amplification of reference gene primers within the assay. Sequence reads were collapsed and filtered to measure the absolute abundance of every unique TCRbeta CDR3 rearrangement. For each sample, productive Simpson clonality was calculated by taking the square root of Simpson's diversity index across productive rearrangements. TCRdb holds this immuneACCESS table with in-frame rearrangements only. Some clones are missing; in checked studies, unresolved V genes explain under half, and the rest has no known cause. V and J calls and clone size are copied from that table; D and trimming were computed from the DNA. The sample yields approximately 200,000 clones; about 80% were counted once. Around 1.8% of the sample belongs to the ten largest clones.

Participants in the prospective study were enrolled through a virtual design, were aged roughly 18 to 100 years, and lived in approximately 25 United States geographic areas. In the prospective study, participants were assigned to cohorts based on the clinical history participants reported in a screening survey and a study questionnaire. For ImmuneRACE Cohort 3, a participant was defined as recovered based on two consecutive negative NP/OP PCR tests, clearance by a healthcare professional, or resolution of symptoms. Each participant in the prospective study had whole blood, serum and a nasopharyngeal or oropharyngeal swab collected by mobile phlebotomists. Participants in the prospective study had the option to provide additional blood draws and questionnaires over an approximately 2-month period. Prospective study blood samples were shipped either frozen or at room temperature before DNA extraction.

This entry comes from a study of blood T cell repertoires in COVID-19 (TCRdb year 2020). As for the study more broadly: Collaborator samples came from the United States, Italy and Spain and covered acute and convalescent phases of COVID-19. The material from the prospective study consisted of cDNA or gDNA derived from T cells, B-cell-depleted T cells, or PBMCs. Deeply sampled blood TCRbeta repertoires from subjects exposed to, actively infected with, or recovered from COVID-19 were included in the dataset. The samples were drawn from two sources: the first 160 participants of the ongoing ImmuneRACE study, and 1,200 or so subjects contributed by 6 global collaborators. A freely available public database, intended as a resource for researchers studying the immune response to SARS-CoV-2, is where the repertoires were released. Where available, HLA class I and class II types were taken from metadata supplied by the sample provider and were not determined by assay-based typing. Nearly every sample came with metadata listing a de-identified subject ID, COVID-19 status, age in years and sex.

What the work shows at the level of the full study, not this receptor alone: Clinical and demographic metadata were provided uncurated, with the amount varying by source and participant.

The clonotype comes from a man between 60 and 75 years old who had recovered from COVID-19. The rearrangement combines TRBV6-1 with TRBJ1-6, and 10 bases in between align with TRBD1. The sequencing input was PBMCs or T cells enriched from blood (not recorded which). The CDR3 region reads CASSERGPGQGFVPSYNSPLHF. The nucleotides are TGTGCCAGCAGTGAACGGGGCCCGGGACAGGGGTTTGTTCCCTCCTATAATTCACCCCTCCACTTT.